The clone carrying this T cell receptor beta chain was detected once. The antigen is not known. The CDR3 is 13 residues long. Germline V lookup: CDR1 SGHRS, CDR2 YFSETQ. The V end was cut by 5 bases, the J end by 8 bases, with 13 bases between. This entry is derived from a study of cytomegalovirus exposure and HLA in healthy donors. Turning to the study itself: Researchers previously reported finding roughly 120 million unique TCR beta sequences from 170 million or so T cells.

The primer mix had 60 Vbeta and 13 Jbeta primers. TCRdb keeps only in-frame clones here, not all; method: immunoSEQ multiplex PCR. Of roughly 71,000 clones listed, over 50% were seen once; the top ten hold 2.8%. Study conclusions and caveats: A list of 164 TCR beta chains associated with cytomegalovirus was given. TCR beta V segments were, for the most part, productive about 87% or about 30% of the time in an earlier analysis. Links to common viral pathogens appeared, in a later analysis, for several of the most significant clusters.

This chain links TRBV5-1 with TRBJ2-2, with D maybe TRBD1 (6 bases). This TCR came from a young man in good health and CMV-seronegative. The sample consisted of PBMCs. The CDR3 DNA reads as TGCGCCAGCAGTACACTGGGGGCTGGGGAGCTGTTTTTT. Its protein is CASSTLGAGELFF.